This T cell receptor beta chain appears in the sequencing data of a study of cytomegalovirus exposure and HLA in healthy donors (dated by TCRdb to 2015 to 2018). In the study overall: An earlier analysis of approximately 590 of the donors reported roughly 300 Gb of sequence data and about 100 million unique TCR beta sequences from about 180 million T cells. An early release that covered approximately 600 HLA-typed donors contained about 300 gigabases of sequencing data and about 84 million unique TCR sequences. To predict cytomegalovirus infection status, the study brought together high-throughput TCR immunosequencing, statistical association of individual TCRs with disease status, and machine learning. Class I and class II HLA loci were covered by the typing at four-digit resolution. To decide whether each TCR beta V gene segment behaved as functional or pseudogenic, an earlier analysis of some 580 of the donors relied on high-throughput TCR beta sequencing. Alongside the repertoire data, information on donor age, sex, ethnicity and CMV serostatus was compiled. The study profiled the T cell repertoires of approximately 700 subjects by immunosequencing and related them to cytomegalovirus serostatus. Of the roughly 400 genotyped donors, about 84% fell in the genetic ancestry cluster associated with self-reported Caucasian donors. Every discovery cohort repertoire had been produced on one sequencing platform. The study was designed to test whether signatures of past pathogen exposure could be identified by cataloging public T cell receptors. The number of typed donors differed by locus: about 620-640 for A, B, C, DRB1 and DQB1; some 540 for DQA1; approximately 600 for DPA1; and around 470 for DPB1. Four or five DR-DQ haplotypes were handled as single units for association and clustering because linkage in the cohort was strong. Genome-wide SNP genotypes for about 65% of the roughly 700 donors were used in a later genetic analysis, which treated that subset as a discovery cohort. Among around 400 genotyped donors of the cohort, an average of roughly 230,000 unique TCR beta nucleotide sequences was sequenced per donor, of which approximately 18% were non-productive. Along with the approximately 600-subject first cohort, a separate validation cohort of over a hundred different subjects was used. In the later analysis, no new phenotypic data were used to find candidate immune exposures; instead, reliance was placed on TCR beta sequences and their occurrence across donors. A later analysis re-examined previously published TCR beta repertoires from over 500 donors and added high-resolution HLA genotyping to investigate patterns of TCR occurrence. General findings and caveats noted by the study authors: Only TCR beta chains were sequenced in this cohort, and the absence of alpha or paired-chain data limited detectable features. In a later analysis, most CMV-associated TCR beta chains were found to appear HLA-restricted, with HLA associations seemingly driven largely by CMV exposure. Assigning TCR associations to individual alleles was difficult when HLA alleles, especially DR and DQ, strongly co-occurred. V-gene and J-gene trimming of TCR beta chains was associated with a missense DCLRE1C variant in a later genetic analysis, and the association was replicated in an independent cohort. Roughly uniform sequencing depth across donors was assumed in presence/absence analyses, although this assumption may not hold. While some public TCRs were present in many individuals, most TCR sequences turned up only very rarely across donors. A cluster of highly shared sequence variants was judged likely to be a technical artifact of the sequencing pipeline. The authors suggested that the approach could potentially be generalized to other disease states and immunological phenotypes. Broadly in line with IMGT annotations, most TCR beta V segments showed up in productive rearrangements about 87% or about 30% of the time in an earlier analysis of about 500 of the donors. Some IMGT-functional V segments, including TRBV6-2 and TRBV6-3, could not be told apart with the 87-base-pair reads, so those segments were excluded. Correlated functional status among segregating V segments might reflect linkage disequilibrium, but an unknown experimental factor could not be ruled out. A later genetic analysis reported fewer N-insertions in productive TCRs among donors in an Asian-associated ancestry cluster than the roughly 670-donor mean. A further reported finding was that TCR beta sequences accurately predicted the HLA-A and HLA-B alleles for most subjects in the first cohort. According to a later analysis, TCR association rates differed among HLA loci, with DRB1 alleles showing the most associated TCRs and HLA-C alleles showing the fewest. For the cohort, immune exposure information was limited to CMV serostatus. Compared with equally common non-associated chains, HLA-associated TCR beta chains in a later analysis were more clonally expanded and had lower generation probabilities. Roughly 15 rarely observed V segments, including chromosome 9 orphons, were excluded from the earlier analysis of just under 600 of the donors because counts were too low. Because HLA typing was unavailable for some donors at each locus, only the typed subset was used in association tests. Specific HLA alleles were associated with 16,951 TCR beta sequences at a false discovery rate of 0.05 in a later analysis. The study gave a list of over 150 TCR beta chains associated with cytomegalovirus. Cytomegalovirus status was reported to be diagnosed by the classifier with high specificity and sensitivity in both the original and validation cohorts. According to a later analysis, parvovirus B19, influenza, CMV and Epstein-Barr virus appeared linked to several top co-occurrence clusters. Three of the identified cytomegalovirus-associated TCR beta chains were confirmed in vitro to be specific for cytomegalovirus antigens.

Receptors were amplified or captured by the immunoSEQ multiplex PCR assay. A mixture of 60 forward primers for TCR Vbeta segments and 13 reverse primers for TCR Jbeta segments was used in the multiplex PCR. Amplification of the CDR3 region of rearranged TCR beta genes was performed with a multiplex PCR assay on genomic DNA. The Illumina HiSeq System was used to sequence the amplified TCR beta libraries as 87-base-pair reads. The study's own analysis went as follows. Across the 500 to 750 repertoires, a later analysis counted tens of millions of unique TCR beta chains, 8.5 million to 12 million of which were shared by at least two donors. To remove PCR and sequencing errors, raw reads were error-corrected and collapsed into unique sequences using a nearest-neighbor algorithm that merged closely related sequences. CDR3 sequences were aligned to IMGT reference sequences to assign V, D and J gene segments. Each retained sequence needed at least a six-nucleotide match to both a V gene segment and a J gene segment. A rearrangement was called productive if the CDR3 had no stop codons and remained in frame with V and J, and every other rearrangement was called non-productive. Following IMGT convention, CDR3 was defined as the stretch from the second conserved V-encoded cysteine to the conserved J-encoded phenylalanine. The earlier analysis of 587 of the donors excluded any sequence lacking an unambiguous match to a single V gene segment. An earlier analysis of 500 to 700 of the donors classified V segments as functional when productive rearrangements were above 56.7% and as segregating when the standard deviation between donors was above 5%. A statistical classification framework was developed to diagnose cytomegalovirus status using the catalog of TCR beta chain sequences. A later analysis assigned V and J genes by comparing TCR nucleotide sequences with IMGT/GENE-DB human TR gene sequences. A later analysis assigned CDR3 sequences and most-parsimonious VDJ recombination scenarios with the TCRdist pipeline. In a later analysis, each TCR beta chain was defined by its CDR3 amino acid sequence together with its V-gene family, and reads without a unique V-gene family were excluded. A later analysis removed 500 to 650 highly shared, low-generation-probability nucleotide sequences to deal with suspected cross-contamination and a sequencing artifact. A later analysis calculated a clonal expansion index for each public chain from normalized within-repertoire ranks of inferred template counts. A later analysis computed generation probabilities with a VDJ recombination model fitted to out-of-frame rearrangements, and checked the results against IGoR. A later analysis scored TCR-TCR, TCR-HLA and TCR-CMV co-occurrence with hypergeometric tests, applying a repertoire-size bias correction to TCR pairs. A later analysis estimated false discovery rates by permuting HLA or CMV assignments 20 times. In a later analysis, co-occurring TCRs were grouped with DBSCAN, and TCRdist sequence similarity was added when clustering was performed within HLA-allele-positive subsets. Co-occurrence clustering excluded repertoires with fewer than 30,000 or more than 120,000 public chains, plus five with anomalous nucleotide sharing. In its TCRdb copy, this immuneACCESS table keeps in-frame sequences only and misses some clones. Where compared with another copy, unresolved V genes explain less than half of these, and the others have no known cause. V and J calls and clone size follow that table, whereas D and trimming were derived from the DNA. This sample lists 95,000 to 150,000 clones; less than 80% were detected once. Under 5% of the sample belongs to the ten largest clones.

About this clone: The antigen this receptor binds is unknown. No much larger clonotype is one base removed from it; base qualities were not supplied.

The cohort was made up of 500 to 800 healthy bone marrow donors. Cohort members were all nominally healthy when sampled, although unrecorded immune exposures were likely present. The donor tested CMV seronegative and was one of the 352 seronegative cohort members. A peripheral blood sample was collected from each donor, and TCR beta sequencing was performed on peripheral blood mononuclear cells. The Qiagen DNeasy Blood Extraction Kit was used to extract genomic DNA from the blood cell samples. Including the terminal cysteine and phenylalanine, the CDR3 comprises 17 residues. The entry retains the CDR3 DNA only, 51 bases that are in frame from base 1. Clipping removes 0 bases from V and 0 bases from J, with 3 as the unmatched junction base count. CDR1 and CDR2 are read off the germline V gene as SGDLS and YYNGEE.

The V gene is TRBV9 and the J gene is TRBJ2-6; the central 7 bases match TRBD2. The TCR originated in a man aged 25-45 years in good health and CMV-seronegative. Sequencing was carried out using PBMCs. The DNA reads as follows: TGTGCCAGCAGCGTAGCTGGGGGGGGCTCTGGGGCCAACGTCCTGACTTTC. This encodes CASSVAGGGSGANVLTF. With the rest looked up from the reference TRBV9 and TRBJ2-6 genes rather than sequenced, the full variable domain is DSGVTQTPKHLITATGQRVTLRCSPRSGDLSVYWYQQSLDQGLQFLIQYYNGEERAKGNILERFSAQQFPDLHSELNLSSLELGDSALYFCASSVAGGGSGANVLTFGAGSRLTVL.